This T cell receptor (beta chain) was documented in a study of post-analysis software for immune sequencing data. Trimming cost V 4 bases and J 8 bases, with 9 bases left between them. The length of the CDR3 is 12 residues. CDR1 MNHNS and CDR2 SASEGT come from the germline V gene. The library was made from cDNA and included unique molecular identifiers. Yield was about 500,000 cDNA molecules from 1 to 10 million T cells. TCRdb analysed the PCR reads with MiXCR anew, one entry per CDR3 protein. Here the sample spans some 370,000 distinct CDR3 sequences, less than 40% being singletons. Only a few counts were recorded for this clonotype. What it binds is not known. Study-level results: A few TRBV segments appeared more often in patients than in controls, and TRBV5-6, TRBV5-1 and TRBV20-1 were among these. Those with multiple sclerosis, the patient group, showed significantly lower normalized Chao1 diversity than controls. Batch-mates among the samples co-clustered strongly by F measure.

The clonotype originates from a girl aged 10-17 years with multiple sclerosis. The genes are TRBV6-1 and TRBJ1-5, with unresolved D. Sequencing was performed on blood. In DNA, the CDR3 is TGTGCCAGCAGTGGAAACCAAGAGCCCCAGCATTTT. Its protein is CASSGNQEPQHF.